This TCR beta chain came from a study of OX40 agonist ivuxolimab in advanced cancers. In germline, CDR1 is SGHAT, CDR2 FQNNGV. The V end was cut by 5 bases, the J end by 2 bases, with 15 bases between. This CDR3 is built from 15 residues. This clone was seen just once. As yet, its antigen is unknown. Clones were read by immunoSEQ multiplex PCR, and TCRdb kept only the in-frame ones, dropping some. The sample lists approximately 67,000 clones, roughly nine tenths occurring once. Study-level findings and limits: More expanded clones were seen, on average, in CD8+ T cells than in CD4+. Some nonresponders additionally presented with little normalized T-cell clonal expansion.

Blood sampling was done at baseline, cycle 4 day 1, and cycle 7 day 1. The sequence was collected from an adult with an advanced solid tumor such as melanoma, head and neck, liver or kidney cancer. Sample: CD4+ or CD8+ T cells sorted from blood, taken in a trial of the OX40 agonist ivuxolimab. The chain recombines TRBV11-2 with TRBJ1-2; D is ambiguous. The CDR3 DNA reads TGTGCCAGCAGCCCAGGTGGCAGGACGAACTATGGCTACACCTTC. Amino acid sequence: CASSPGGRTNYGYTF.